The present T cell receptor (beta chain) was sequenced within a study of OX40 agonist ivuxolimab in advanced cancers. Turning to the study itself: Patients were given ivuxolimab, an antibody that agonizes OX40 (CD134).

Trimming took off 1 base at V and 5 bases at J, with 11 bases between the two ends. The CDR3 runs to 14 residues. CDR1 is MDHEN and CDR2 is SYDVKM in the germline V gene. Assay used: immunoSEQ multiplex PCR; TCRdb lists only in-frame clones, some missing. The sample consists of some 44,000 clones, roughly 84% of them appearing once. This chain connects TRBV28 to TRBJ1-1; D gene uncertain. The sequences come from CD4+ or CD8+ T cells sorted from blood, collected in a trial of the OX40 agonist ivuxolimab. The TCR was taken from an adult with an advanced solid tumor such as melanoma, head and neck, liver or kidney cancer. The CDR3 is CASSLSGWETEAFF. CDR3 in DNA: TGTGCCAGCAGTTTATCGGGGTGGGAGACTGAAGCTTTCTTT.